Listed below are T cell receptor beta chains from one sample, sequenced in a study of cytomegalovirus exposure and HLA in healthy donors. TCRdb's table, derived via immunoSEQ multiplex PCR, lists solely in-frame clones and lacks some. The data hold about 160,000 clones, with 80% to 90% observed a single time. Sample: PBMCs. The source is a man aged 50 to 59 in good health and CMV-seropositive. CDR3s include the opening cysteine and the closing phenylalanine or tryptophan. A D gene is named only where the DNA matches it firmly. A row's size may be missing; if present it is once, few, many or a size class.

TRBD2	TRBV7-9	TRBJ2-5	-	CASSSLTTGGIGETQYF	TGTGCCAGCAGTTCCCTCACGACGGGAGGGATCGGAGAGACCCAGTACTTC
TRBD1	TRBV18	TRBJ1-1	-	CASSPHRGMTEAFF	TGTGCCAGCTCACCGCACAGGGGTATGACTGAAGCTTTCTTT
-	TRBV6-5	TRBJ1-2	-	CASSHGQEARYGYTF	TGTGCCAGCAGCCACGGGCAGGAGGCCCGCTATGGCTACACCTTC
-	TRBV11-2	TRBJ1-6	-	CASSLTGNYNSPLHF	TGTGCCAGCAGCTTAACAGGGAATTATAATTCACCCCTCCACTTT
TRBD1	TRBV5-1	TRBJ2-7	-	CASSLGPGKGTESSYEQYF	TGCGCCAGCAGCTTGGGACCCGGAAAGGGGACAGAGAGCTCCTACGAGCAGTACTTC
TRBD1	TRBV19	TRBJ1-4	once	CASSAQTGEVSNEKLFF	TGTGCCAGTAGCGCTCAGACAGGGGAGGTCTCTAATGAAAAACTGTTTTTT
-	TRBV6-1	TRBJ2-1	-	CASSTLASGEQFF	TGTGCCAGCAGTACCTTGGCCAGCGGAGAGCAGTTCTTC
TRBD1	TRBV29-1	TRBJ1-1	few	CSVGPGGSATEAFF	TGCAGCGTTGGACCAGGGGGCTCGGCCACTGAAGCTTTCTTT
TRBD1	TRBV5-1	TRBJ1-4	-	CASSLLGQSNEKLFF	TGCGCCAGCAGCTTGTTGGGACAGAGCAATGAAAAACTGTTTTTT
TRBD1	TRBV5-1	TRBJ1-2	-	CASSSREGARGYTF	TGCGCCAGCAGCTCACGTGAGGGGGCGCGAGGCTACACCTTC
TRBD1	TRBV18	TRBJ2-5	once	CASSRGQEETQYF	TGTGCCAGCTCACGGGGACAGGAGGAGACCCAGTACTTC
TRBD1	TRBV29-1	TRBJ2-5	-	CSVRQGRETQYF	TGCAGCGTTCGACAGGGGAGAGAGACCCAGTACTTC
-	TRBV10-3	TRBJ1-1	-	CATITGPGHMNTEAFF	TGTGCCACCATAACAGGACCGGGACACATGAACACTGAAGCTTTCTTT
TRBD2	TRBV5-6	TRBJ2-5	-	CASSFRSSGKETQYF	TGTGCCAGCAGCTTTCGGTCTAGCGGGAAAGAGACCCAGTACTTC
TRBD1	TRBV20-1	TRBJ2-3	-	CSVTGGPQYF	TGCAGCGTTACAGGGGGCCCGCAGTATTTT
-	TRBV5-1	TRBJ2-2	-	CASSTGQTNTGELFF	TGCGCCAGCAGTACCGGACAGACGAACACCGGGGAGCTGTTTTTT
-	TRBV5-5	TRBJ2-2	few	CASTRTNAATPGELFF	TGTGCCAGCACCCGGACTAACGCGGCCACGCCCGGGGAGCTGTTTTTT
-	TRBV5-8	TRBJ2-6	-	CASSSRRAGANVLTF	TGTGCCAGCAGCTCGCGCCGGGCTGGGGCCAACGTCCTGACTTTC
-	TRBV5-1	TRBJ1-3	-	CASSLVGQGLGTGNTIYF	TGCGCCAGCAGCTTGGTGGGGCAGGGGCTCGGAACTGGAAACACCATATATTTT
-	TRBV19	TRBJ1-4	-	CASSTRGATNEKLFF	TGTGCCAGTAGTACCCGGGGGGCAACTAATGAAAAACTGTTTTTT
TRBD1	TRBV7-3	TRBJ2-3	few	CASSQDRGGDTQYF	TGTGCCAGCAGCCAAGACAGGGGGGGGGATACGCAGTATTTT
TRBD1	TRBV15	TRBJ2-6	-	CATTGEAGANVLTF	TGTGCCACTACAGGGGAAGCTGGGGCCAACGTCCTGACTTTC
-	TRBV7-9	TRBJ1-5	-	CASSLVVRGLNQPQHF	TGTGCCAGCAGCTTAGTGGTCAGGGGCCTGAATCAGCCCCAGCATTTT
-	TRBV10-2	TRBJ1-1	-	CASSEKGMSTEAFF	TGCGCCAGCAGTGAAAAGGGGATGAGCACTGAAGCTTTCTTT
TRBD1	TRBV19	TRBJ1-5	-	CASSTQGQYSNQPQHF	TGTGCCAGTAGTACCCAGGGACAGTATAGCAATCAGCCCCAGCATTTT
-	TRBV11-1	TRBJ2-7	-	CASSLGRQSHEQYF	TGTGCCAGCAGCTTAGGTCGACAGTCCCACGAGCAGTACTTC
-	TRBV5-1	TRBJ2-1	-	CASSLGAEQFF	TGCGCCAGCAGCTTGGGAGCTGAGCAGTTCTTC
-	TRBV6-1	TRBJ1-5	-	CASSDRGNQPQHF	TGTGCCAGCAGTGATAGGGGGAATCAGCCCCAGCATTTT
-	TRBV5-1	TRBJ2-3	-	CASSLEQRRTDTQYF	TGCGCCAGCAGCTTGGAGCAGCGTCGCACAGATACGCAGTATTTT
TRBD1	TRBV18	TRBJ1-1	-	CASSPLGQGRDTEAFF	TGTGCCAGCTCACCACTAGGACAGGGAAGAGATACTGAAGCTTTCTTT
TRBD2	TRBV6-1	TRBJ2-1	-	CASSEGLGGRPYNEQFF	TGTGCCAGCAGTGAAGGCCTAGGCGGGAGGCCCTACAATGAGCAGTTCTTC
-	TRBV14	TRBJ1-1	-	CASSQDPRSEAFF	TGTGCCAGCAGCCAAGATCCCAGATCTGAAGCTTTCTTT
TRBD1	TRBV18	TRBJ2-2	-	CASSLGQTSGELFF	TGTGCCAGCTCACTGGGACAGACCTCCGGGGAGCTGTTTTTT
-	TRBV5-4	TRBJ2-5	-	CASSRYAETQYF	TGTGCCAGCAGCAGATATGCGGAGACCCAGTACTTC
TRBD2	TRBV11-2	TRBJ2-1	-	CASSLALAGVEQFF	TGTGCCAGCAGCTTAGCACTAGCGGGAGTTGAGCAGTTCTTC
-	TRBV19	TRBJ1-5	-	CASSISKWPNQPQHF	TGTGCCAGTAGTATAAGTAAGTGGCCGAATCAGCCCCAGCATTTT
TRBD2	TRBV4-2	TRBJ2-3	-	CASSTSGGSDTQYF	TGTGCCAGCAGTACTAGCGGGGGGTCAGATACGCAGTATTTT
TRBD2	TRBV6-5	TRBJ2-5	-	CASGGLAGAETQYF	TGTGCCAGCGGAGGACTAGCGGGGGCGGAGACCCAGTACTTC
TRBD1	TRBV5-1	TRBJ2-1	-	CASSLAGQGPNEQFF	TGCGCCAGCAGCTTGGCGGGACAGGGGCCCAATGAGCAGTTCTTC
TRBD2	TRBV5-1	TRBJ2-7	-	CASSLEAGDPYEQYF	TGCGCCAGCAGCTTAGAAGCGGGGGACCCCTACGAGCAGTACTTC
-	TRBV7-3	TRBJ2-5	-	CASSSSPQETQYF	TGTGCCAGCAGCTCCTCCCCCCAAGAGACCCAGTACTTC
TRBD2	TRBV6-6	TRBJ2-2	-	CASSRSGVKGTGELFF	TGTGCCAGCAGCCGAAGCGGGGTAAAGGGCACCGGGGAGCTGTTTTTT
TRBD2	TRBV7-9	TRBJ2-1	-	CASSLTGGRNEQFF	TGTGCCAGCAGCTTAACGGGCGGGAGGAATGAGCAGTTCTTC
-	TRBV21-1	TRBJ1-2	once	CASSKGVTGGDPNYGYTF	TGTGCCAGCAGCAAAGGGGTGACAGGGGGAGACCCTAACTATGGCTACACCTTC
-	TRBV6-5	TRBJ2-5	-	CASSYSGLPSRETQYF	TGTGCCAGCAGTTACTCGGGACTCCCTTCTAGGGAGACCCAGTACTTC
-	TRBV19	TRBJ2-2	-	CAPRQGLNTGELFF	TGTGCCCCCAGGCAGGGACTGAACACCGGGGAGCTGTTTTTT
TRBD1	TRBV12-5	TRBJ2-1	few	CASGFGTGAGDEQFF	TGTGCTAGTGGTTTCGGGACAGGGGCGGGCGATGAGCAGTTCTTC
-	TRBV6-1	TRBJ1-4	-	CASRGHLATNEKLFF	TGTGCCAGCAGAGGACATCTTGCGACTAATGAAAAACTGTTTTTT
-	TRBV6-4	TRBJ1-4	-	CASTLDSYNEKLFF	TGTGCCAGCACCTTGGACAGCTATAATGAAAAACTGTTTTTT